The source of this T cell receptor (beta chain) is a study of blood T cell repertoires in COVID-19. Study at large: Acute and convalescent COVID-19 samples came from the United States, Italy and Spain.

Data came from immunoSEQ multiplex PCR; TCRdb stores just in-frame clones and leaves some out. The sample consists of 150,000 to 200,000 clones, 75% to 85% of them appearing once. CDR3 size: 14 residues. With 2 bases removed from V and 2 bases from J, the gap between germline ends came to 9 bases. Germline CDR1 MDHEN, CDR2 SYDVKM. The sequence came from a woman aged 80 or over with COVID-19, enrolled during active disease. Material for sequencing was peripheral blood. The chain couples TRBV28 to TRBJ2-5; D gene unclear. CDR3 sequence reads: CASSLSPRQETQYF. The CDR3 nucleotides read TGTGCCAGCAGTTTAAGTCCCAGACAAGAGACCCAGTACTTC. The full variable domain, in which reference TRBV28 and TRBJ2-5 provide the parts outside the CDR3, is DVKVTQSSRYLVKRTGEKVFLECVQDMDHENMFWYRQDPGLGLRLIYFSYDVKMKEKGDIPEGYSVSREKKERFSLILESASTNQTSMYLCASSLSPRQETQYFGPGTRLLVL.